The rows below give T cell receptor beta chains drawn from one sample of a study of blood T cell repertoires in COVID-19. Data came from immunoSEQ multiplex PCR; TCRdb stores just in-frame clones and leaves some out. This table holds 350,000 or so clones, around 87% found once. Sequences were obtained from peripheral blood. The receptors derive from a man aged 18-30 years with active or convalescent COVID-19. The CDR3 runs from the conserved cysteine through the conserved F or W. A D gene is named only where the DNA matches it firmly. Clone size is given for some rows only: seen once, a few or many times, or a class if the clone is expanded.

TRBD1,TRBJ1-2,-,13,TRBV7-2,CASKRQGYYGYTF,TGTGCCAGCAAAAGACAGGGATACTATGGCTACACCTTC
TRBD1,TRBJ2-7,-,14,TRBV28,CASSNPGQGSEQYF,TGTGCCAGCAGTAACCCGGGACAGGGCTCCGAGCAGTACTTC
-,TRBJ1-2,once,12,TRBV28,CASSLYRDGYTF,TGTGCCAGCAGTTTATACAGGGATGGCTACACCTTC
-,TRBJ2-3,-,15,TRBV6-5,CASSYVSRGSDTQYF,TGTGCCAGCAGTTACGTCTCTAGGGGTTCAGATACGCAGTATTTT
TRBD2,TRBJ2-1,-,19,TRBV19,CASSIGPRGAGSSYNEQFF,TGTGCCAGTAGTATAGGACCGAGAGGAGCGGGGAGCTCCTACAATGAGCAGTTCTTC
TRBD2,TRBJ2-5,-,18,TRBV7-9,CASSLVLPLAGVQETQYF,TGTGCCAGCAGCTTAGTCCTTCCACTAGCGGGGGTACAAGAGACCCAGTACTTC
-,TRBJ1-5,-,16,TRBV15,CATSRDLLSDEQPQHF,TGTGCCACCAGCAGAGATCTGTTGAGTGATGAACAGCCCCAGCATTTT
TRBD1,TRBJ2-1,-,14,TRBV7-2,CASSSRQGGGEQFF,TGTGCCAGCAGCTCCCGACAGGGTGGAGGTGAGCAGTTCTTC
-,TRBJ2-3,-,15,TRBV11-1,CASSLDGGTGDTQYF,TGTGCCAGCAGCTTAGACGGCGGGACCGGAGATACGCAGTATTTT
TRBD2,TRBJ2-7,-,14,TRBV9,CASSVGSGKYEQYF,TGTGCCAGCAGCGTAGGTAGCGGGAAGTACGAGCAGTACTTC
-,TRBJ2-5,-,14,TRBV24-1,CATSAPHPQETQYF,TGTGCCACCAGTGCCCCACACCCCCAAGAGACCCAGTACTTC
-,TRBJ1-6,-,14,TRBV6-5,CASSPDSTNSPLHF,TGTGCCAGCAGTCCCGACAGTACCAATTCACCCCTCCACTTT
-,TRBJ2-2,-,14,TRBV5-1,CASSVGRLGGELFF,TGCGCCAGCAGCGTTGGGAGGTTAGGCGGGGAGCTGTTTTTT
-,TRBJ2-3,-,13,TRBV3-1/TRBV3-2,CASSQGARSTQYF,TGTGCCAGCAGCCAGGGTGCACGGAGTACGCAGTATTTT
TRBD2,TRBJ2-1,-,15,TRBV9,CASSAGLAGYNEQFF,TGTGCCAGCAGCGCCGGGCTAGCGGGGTACAATGAGCAGTTCTTC
-,TRBJ1-2,-,12,TRBV14,CASSSGISGYTF,TGTGCCAGCAGCTCAGGGATTAGTGGCTACACCTTC
-,TRBJ2-2,-,13,TRBV24-1,CATSDLQAGELFF,TGTGCCACCAGTGATTTGCAGGCCGGGGAGCTGTTTTTT
TRBD2,TRBJ2-3,-,14,TRBV27,CASGEGLYTDTQYF,TGTGCCAGCGGGGAGGGGCTCTACACAGATACGCAGTATTTT
-,TRBJ2-7,-,11,TRBV6-5,CASSYLGQQYF,TGTGCCAGCAGTTACCTGGGGCAGCAGTACTTC
-,TRBJ2-7,-,15,TRBV5-1,CASSSTGPTSYEQYF,TGCGCCAGCAGTTCTACAGGGCCCACCTCCTACGAGCAGTACTTC
TRBD1,TRBJ2-7,-,13,TRBV12-3/TRBV12-4,CASSLDRYYEQYF,TGTGCCAGCAGCTTGGACAGGTACTACGAGCAGTACTTC
TRBD1,TRBJ2-3,-,14,TRBV4-3,CASSQGTGSYTQYF,TGCGCCAGCAGCCAAGGGACAGGGTCGTATACGCAGTATTTT
TRBD1,TRBJ2-1,-,14,TRBV7-3,CASSPGQGAGEQFF,TGTGCCAGCAGCCCGGGACAGGGGGCGGGTGAGCAGTTCTTC
TRBD1,TRBJ1-5,once,13,TRBV10-3,CAISGQGNQPQHF,TGTGCCATCAGCGGACAGGGGAATCAGCCCCAGCATTTT
TRBD1,TRBJ2-4,-,13,TRBV6-5,CASRGQGLGIQYF,TGTGCCAGCAGGGGACAGGGTTTAGGCATTCAGTACTTC
-,TRBJ2-7,-,13,TRBV7-2,CASSRTAFYEQYF,TGTGCCAGCAGCAGGACAGCCTTCTACGAGCAGTACTTC
TRBD2,TRBJ2-3,-,16,TRBV4-2,CASKLASGRVTDTQYF,TGTGCCAGCAAACTCGCTAGCGGGAGGGTCACAGATACGCAGTATTTT
TRBD1,TRBJ1-5,-,17,TRBV29-1,CSGDGTENNYSNQPQHF,TGCAGCGGAGACGGGACAGAGAATAATTATAGCAATCAGCCCCAGCATTTT
TRBD1,TRBJ1-2,-,13,TRBV2,CASSVEGARGYTF,TGTGCCAGCAGTGTGGAGGGGGCGCGGGGCTACACCTTC
TRBD2,TRBJ2-7,once,14,TRBV3-1/TRBV3-2,CASTTLAVNYEQYF,TGTGCCAGCACCACACTAGCGGTGAACTACGAGCAGTACTTC
-,TRBJ2-2,-,16,TRBV19,CASSIWQNANTGELFF,TGTGCCAGTAGTATATGGCAGAACGCGAACACCGGGGAGCTGTTTTTT
-,TRBJ1-4,-,15,TRBV28,CASSLRTVRSEKLFF,TGTGCCAGCAGTTTAAGGACAGTAAGAAGTGAAAAACTGTTTTTT
TRBD1,TRBJ2-7,many,17,TRBV10-1,CASSDGTDYPSSYEQYF,TGCGCCAGCAGTGATGGGACAGACTACCCCAGCTCCTACGAGCAGTACTTC
-,TRBJ1-2,once,15,TRBV4-1,CASSLAGLTHYGYTF,TGCGCCAGCAGTCTGGCGGGACTGACTCACTATGGCTACACCTTC
TRBD2,TRBJ2-2,-,15,TRBV28,CASKKGTSATGELFF,TGTGCCAGCAAAAAAGGGACTAGCGCTACCGGGGAGCTGTTTTTT